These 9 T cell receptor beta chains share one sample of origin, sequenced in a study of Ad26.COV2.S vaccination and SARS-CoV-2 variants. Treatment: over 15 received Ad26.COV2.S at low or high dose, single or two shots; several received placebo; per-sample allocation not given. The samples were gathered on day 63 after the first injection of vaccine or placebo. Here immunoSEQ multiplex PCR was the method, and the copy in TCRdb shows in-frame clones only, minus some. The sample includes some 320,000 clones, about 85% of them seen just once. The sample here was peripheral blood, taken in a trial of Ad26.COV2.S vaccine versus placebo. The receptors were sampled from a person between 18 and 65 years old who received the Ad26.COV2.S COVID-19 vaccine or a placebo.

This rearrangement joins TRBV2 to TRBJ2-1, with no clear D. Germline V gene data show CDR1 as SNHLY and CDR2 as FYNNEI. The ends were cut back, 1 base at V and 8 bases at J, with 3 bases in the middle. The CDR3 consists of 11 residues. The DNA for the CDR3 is TGTGCCAGCAGTGAAGTAGATGAGCAGTTCTTC. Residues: CASSEVDEQFF.

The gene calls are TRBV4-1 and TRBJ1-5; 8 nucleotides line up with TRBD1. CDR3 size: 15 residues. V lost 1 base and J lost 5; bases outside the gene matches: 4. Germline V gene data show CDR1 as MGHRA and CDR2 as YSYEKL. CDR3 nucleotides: TGCGCCAGCAGCCAAGTTGGCAGGGGGCATCAGCCCCAGCATTTT. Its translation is CASSQVGRGHQPQHF.

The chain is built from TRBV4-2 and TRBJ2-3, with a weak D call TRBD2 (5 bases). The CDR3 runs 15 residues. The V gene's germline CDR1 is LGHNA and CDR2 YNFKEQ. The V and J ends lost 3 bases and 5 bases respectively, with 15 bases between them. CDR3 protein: CASSHPDSDLDTQYF. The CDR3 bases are TGTGCCAGCAGCCACCCGGACTCGGATTTAGATACGCAGTATTTT.

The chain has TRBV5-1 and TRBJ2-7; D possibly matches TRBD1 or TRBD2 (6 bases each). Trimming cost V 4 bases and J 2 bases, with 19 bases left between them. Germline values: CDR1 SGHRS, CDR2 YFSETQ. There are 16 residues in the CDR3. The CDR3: CASSPGAEGYAYEQYF. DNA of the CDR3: TGCGCCAGCAGCCCGGGGGCCGAAGGGTACGCCTACGAGCAGTACTTC.

The chain's CDR3 is CASMRNYGYTF. The CDR3 nucleotides are TGTGCCAGTATGCGTAACTATGGCTACACCTTC. The V and J genes are TRBV19 and TRBJ1-2, with D unclear. V lost 7 bases, J lost 1 base, and 4 bases lay in between. The CDR3 length is 11 residues. Germline V gene sequence: CDR1 LNHDA, CDR2 SQIVND (reference sequence).

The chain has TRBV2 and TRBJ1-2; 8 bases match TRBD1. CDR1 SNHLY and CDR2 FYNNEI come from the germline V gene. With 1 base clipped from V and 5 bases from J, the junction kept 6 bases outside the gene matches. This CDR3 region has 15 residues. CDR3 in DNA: TGTGCCAGCAGTGAAGGTGGACAGGGTGCGTATGGCTACACCTTC. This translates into CASSEGGQGAYGYTF.

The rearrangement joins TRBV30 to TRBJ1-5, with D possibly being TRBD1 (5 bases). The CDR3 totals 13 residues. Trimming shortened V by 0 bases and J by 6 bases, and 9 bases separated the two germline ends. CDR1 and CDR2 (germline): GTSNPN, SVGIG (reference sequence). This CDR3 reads CAWSVGETQPQHF. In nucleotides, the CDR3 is TGTGCCTGGAGTGTAGGGGAAACTCAGCCCCAGCATTTT. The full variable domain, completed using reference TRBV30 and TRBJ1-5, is SQTIHQWPATLVQPVGSPLSLECTVEGTSNPNLYWYRQAAGRGLQLLFYSVGIGQISSEVPQNLSASRPQDRQFILSSKKLLLSDSGFYLCAWSVGETQPQHFGDGTRLSIL.

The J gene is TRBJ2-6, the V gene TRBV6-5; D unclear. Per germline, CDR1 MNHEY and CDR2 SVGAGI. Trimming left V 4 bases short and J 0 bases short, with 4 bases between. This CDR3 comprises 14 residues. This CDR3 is CASSSNSGANVLTF. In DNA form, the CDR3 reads TGTGCCAGCAGTTCCAACTCTGGGGCCAACGTCCTGACTTTC.

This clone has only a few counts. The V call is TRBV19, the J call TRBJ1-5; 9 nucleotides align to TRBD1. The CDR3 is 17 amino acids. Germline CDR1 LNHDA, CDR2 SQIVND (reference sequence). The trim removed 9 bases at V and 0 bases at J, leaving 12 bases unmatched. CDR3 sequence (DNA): TGTGCCAGCTCCGGGACAGGGCAAACTTATAGCAATCAGCCCCAGCATTTT. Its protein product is CASSGTGQTYSNQPQHF. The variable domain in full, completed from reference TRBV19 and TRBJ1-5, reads DGGITQSPKYLFRKEGQNVTLSCEQNLNHDAMYWYRQDPGQGLRLIYYSQIVNDFQKGDIAEGYSVSREKKESFPLTVTSAQKNPTAFYLCASSGTGQTYSNQPQHFGDGTRLSIL.